The clone carrying this TCR beta chain was detected a few times. Its specificity is not known. V dropped 2 bases and J dropped 3 bases, with 10 bases sitting between them. The germline gives CDR1 MNHEY, CDR2 SVGAGI. The CDR3 contains 15 residues. This entry comes from a study of cytomegalovirus exposure and HLA in healthy donors. 13 Jbeta primers and 60 Vbeta primers were used for the PCR. Profiled with immunoSEQ multiplex PCR; TCRdb holds only in-frame clones, not every one. The data hold fewer than 200,000 clones, with 80% observed a single time. Overall study results and limits: A later analysis linked around 15,000 TCR beta sequences to HLA alleles at 0.05 false discovery rate. Three CMV-associated chains proved CMV antigen-specific in vitro.

The TCR originated in a woman between 50 and 59 years old in good health and CMV-seronegative. This rearrangement joins TRBV6-5 to TRBJ1-4, with D hard to call. The sequenced sample consisted of PBMCs. CDR3 residues: CASSYRGLPNEKLFF. In DNA form, the CDR3 reads TGTGCCAGCAGTTACCGCGGACTGCCTAATGAAAAACTGTTTTTT.